This TCR beta chain was recovered during a study of T cell changes during pregnancy in multiple sclerosis. Assay used: immunoSEQ multiplex PCR; TCRdb lists only in-frame clones, some missing. The sample includes roughly 48,000 clones, about nine tenths of them seen just once. The receptor was isolated from a female donor with multiple sclerosis, enrolled in a pregnancy study. Source: CD4+ T cells from peripheral blood mononuclear cells, taken in the second trimester of pregnancy.

CDR3 amino acids: CASGTVSSEQFF. In nucleotides, the CDR3 is TGTGCCAGCGGGACAGTAAGTAGTGAGCAGTTCTTC. The chain carries TRBV2 and TRBJ2-1; 7 positions match TRBD1. CDR1 and CDR2 from the germline V gene are SNHLY and FYNNEI. The CDR3 has 12 residues. V trimming: 8 bases; J trimming: 9 bases; junction bases outside the gene matches: 7.